The 22 T cell receptor beta chains reported below all come from one sample, sequenced in a study. TCRdb independently ran MiXCR on the RT-PCR reads; one entry per CDR3 protein. The data show about 700,000 distinct CDR3 sequences, with over 12% seen just once and 3.6% held by the top ten. Material for sequencing was memory CD4+ T cells from blood. These receptors came from a female donor in good health, serving as a healthy control.

This clonotype was recorded a few times. This sequence joins TRBV10-3 and TRBJ2-1; a weak D match, TRBD2 (6 bases). V lost 10 bases and J lost 2, with 15 bases in between. Germline-derived CDR1 and CDR2 are ENHRY and SYGVKD. CDR3 length: 14 residues. The CDR3 loop reads CATAGSGPYNEQFF. CDR3 coding DNA: TGTGCCACCGCAGGGAGCGGGCCCTACAATGAGCAGTTCTTC.

At least ten counts were recorded for this clonotype. CDR3: CSVEETGGGYGYTF. The CDR3 nucleotides read TGCAGCGTTGAGGAGACAGGCGGGGGCTATGGCTACACCTTC. The chain is built from TRBV29-1 and TRBJ1-2; D possibly corresponds to TRBD1 (6 bases). From germline, CDR1 is SQVTM and CDR2 ANQGSEA. Trimming cost V 3 bases and J 4 bases, with 15 bases left between them. CDR3 size: 14 residues.

This chain links TRBV29-1 with TRBJ2-5; D is perhaps TRBD2 (7 bases). Trimming left V 4 bases short and J 9 bases short, with 12 bases between. CDR1 SQVTM and CDR2 ANQGSEA come from the germline V gene. The CDR3 has 11 amino acids. The CDR3 is CSVAREGAQYF. The CDR3 nucleotides read TGCAGCGTTGCGAGGGAGGGGGCCCAGTACTTC.

The chain combines TRBV29-1 with TRBJ1-4; D ambiguous. The CDR3 has 13 residues. Looked up from germline, CDR1 is SQVTM and CDR2 is ANQGSEA. V lost 4 bases and J lost 3, with 9 bases in between. The CDR3 is CSVGGGANEKLFF. In DNA, the CDR3 is TGCAGCGTTGGTGGTGGTGCTAATGAAAAACTGTTTTTT. Supplemented by reference TRBV29-1 and TRBJ1-4, the full variable domain reads SAVISQKPSRDICQRGTSLTIQCQVDSQVTMMFWYRQQPGQSLTLIATANQGSEATYESGFVIDKFPISRPNLTFSTLTVSNMSPEDSSIYLCSVGGGANEKLFFGSGTQLSVL.

This rearrangement joins TRBV28 to TRBJ2-1; D gene unclear. The germline gives CDR1 MDHEN, CDR2 SYDVKM. The CDR3 length is 14 residues. CDR3 sequence (DNA): TGTGCTACCAACCCCCCCGGCTCCTACAATGAGCAGTTCTTC. Translation gives CATNPPGSYNEQFF.

The chain uses TRBV7-2 and TRBJ2-6; unclear D gene. This CDR3 is 17 amino acids long. CDR1 and CDR2 (germline): SGHTA, FQGNSA. Trimming stripped 2 bases from V and 1 base from J, with 12 bases between. CDR3 region: CASSLNSANSGANVLTF. CDR3 DNA: TGTGCCAGCAGCTTAAACAGCGCAAATTCTGGGGCCAACGTCCTGACTTTC.

J is TRBJ1-1 and V is TRBV18; D gene unclear. CDR3 length: 15 residues. Germline V CDR1 and CDR2: KGHSH, LQKENI. V lost 4 bases, J lost 0 bases, and 12 bases lay in between. CDR3 sequence: CASSLGDIMNTEAFF. The CDR3 bases are TGTGCCAGCTCACTCGGTGACATCATGAACACTGAAGCTTTCTTT.

This clonotype occurred many times. The chain is built from TRBV5-5 and TRBJ1-1; D gene ambiguous. CDR1 and CDR2 from the germline V gene are SGHKS and YYEKEE (reference sequence). This CDR3 region has 14 residues. Trimming removed 2 bases from V and 4 bases from J, with 12 bases in between. This CDR3 reads CASSFLGASTEAFF. The CDR3 region has the DNA TGTGCCAGCAGCTTTTTGGGAGCCAGCACTGAAGCTTTCTTT.

This chain connects TRBV6-5 to TRBJ1-4; 9 bases are shared with TRBD1. V lost 5 bases and J lost 7; bases outside the gene matches: 8. There are 15 residues in the CDR3. Per the germline V gene, CDR1 is MNHEY and CDR2 is SVGAGI. CDR3 residues: CASSPSGTGREKLFF. CDR3 nucleotides: TGTGCCAGCAGTCCAAGCGGGACAGGGCGTGAAAAACTGTTTTTT.

The rearrangement joins TRBV30 to TRBJ1-5; 7 bases fit TRBD1. This CDR3 comprises 18 residues. J lost 2 bases, V lost 4 bases, and 17 bases had no gene match. Germline lookup yields CDR1 GTSNPN and CDR2 SVGIG (reference sequence). This CDR3 reads CAWIRGTGAPGGNQPQHF. The CDR3 coding sequence is TGTGCCTGGATACGAGGCACAGGGGCTCCCGGTGGCAATCAGCCCCAGCATTTT.

This clonotype was seen repeatedly, ten times or more. The V gene is TRBV7-6, the J gene TRBJ2-1; D not certain. CDR1 SGHVS and CDR2 FNYEAQ come from the germline V gene. CDR3 length: 12 residues. The V end was cut by 6 bases, the J end by 7 bases, with 10 bases between. In DNA, the CDR3 is TGTGCCAGCAGTCACGGGTCGAATGAGCAGTTCTTC. Residues: CASSHGSNEQFF.

This clonotype was observed a handful of times. V gene TRBV28 combines with J gene TRBJ1-5; 11 bases line up with TRBD1. This CDR3 is 14 amino acids long. The junction had 4 bases not matched to a gene; V was cut back by 5 bases and J by 7 bases. Germline loops: CDR1 MDHEN, CDR2 SYDVKM. Here the CDR3 reads CASSPWTGGQPQHF. The CDR3 coding sequence is TGTGCCAGCAGTCCGTGGACAGGGGGCCAGCCCCAGCATTTT.

This clonotype appeared a few times. V gene TRBV24-1 combines with J gene TRBJ1-2; D not resolved. Germline V CDR1 and CDR2: KGHDR, SFDVKD. The CDR3 spans 14 residues. The V end lost 3 bases, the J end lost 8 bases, and 15 bases lay between the germline ends. The CDR3 nucleotides read TGTGCCACCAGTGATCGCGACGGGGTTCAAGGCTACACCTTC. This codes for CATSDRDGVQGYTF.

This chain uses TRBV10-3 with TRBJ1-5; D remains ambiguous. V was pared by 2 bases and J by 4 bases, with 6 bases between. The CDR3 has 13 residues. Per the germline V gene, CDR1 is ENHRY and CDR2 is SYGVKD. CDR3 residues: CAISEPANQPQHF. The CDR3 coding sequence is TGTGCCATCAGTGAGCCAGCTAATCAGCCCCAGCATTTT.

This chain links TRBV27 with TRBJ1-1; D unclear. Germline loops: CDR1 MNHEY, CDR2 SMNVEV (reference sequence). The CDR3 is 13 residues long. Trimming pared 2 bases from V and 4 bases from J, leaving 8 bases between. This CDR3 reads CASSLLPSTEAFF. For the CDR3, the DNA is TGTGCCAGCAGTTTACTGCCTTCCACTGAAGCTTTCTTT.

This clonotype was counted only a few times. The chain employs TRBV5-6 and TRBJ2-1, with a tentative D call TRBD2 (5 bases). Germline CDR1 is SGHDT and CDR2 is YYEEEE. The CDR3 length is 15 residues. V gave up 1 base and J gave up 4 bases, with 12 bases separating them. The CDR3 nucleotides read TGTGCCAGCAGCTTGCGAGGGAGCTATTACAATGAGCAGTTCTTC. It yields the protein CASSLRGSYYNEQFF.

The chain's CDR3 is CASVRGTGELFF. In nucleotides, the CDR3 is TGTGCCAGCGTCCGGGGCACCGGGGAGCTGTTTTTT. V gene TRBV12-3 or TRBV12-4 combines with J gene TRBJ2-2, with D perhaps matching TRBD2 (5 bases). V lost 8 bases, J lost 4 bases, and 8 bases lay in between. The CDR3 has 12 residues.

V usage is TRBV7-9 and J usage is TRBJ1-4, with D unclear. CDR3 length equals 12 residues. V lost 4 bases to trimming and J lost 5 bases, with 5 bases between them. From germline, CDR1 is SEHNR and CDR2 FQNEAQ (reference sequence). The CDR3 DNA is TGTGCCAGCAGCTCCGAGAATGAAAAACTGTTTTTT. As protein: CASSSENEKLFF.

V gene TRBV7-2 combines with J gene TRBJ1-6; 9 bases agree with TRBD1. This CDR3 comprises 15 residues. The germline gives CDR1 SGHTA, CDR2 FQGNSA. Germline trimming cut 1 base from V and 7 bases from J; bases unmatched to any gene: 2. The CDR3 loop is CASSLVGQGNSPLHF. The CDR3 DNA reads TGTGCCAGCAGCTTAGTCGGACAGGGGAATTCACCCCTCCACTTT.

This clonotype was observed many times. The V gene is TRBV5-1, the J gene TRBJ2-3; TRBD2 matches 13 bases. The CDR3 is 15 amino acids. V shed 3 bases, J shed 5 bases, and the junction held 3 bases outside the gene matches. Germline CDR1 and CDR2: SGHRS and YFSETQ. The CDR3 protein is CASSWGTSGEDTQYF. DNA of the CDR3: TGCGCCAGCAGCTGGGGGACTAGCGGGGAAGATACGCAGTATTTT.

This chain uses TRBV20-1 with TRBJ1-2, with 7 positions matching TRBD1. CDR1 and CDR2 from the germline V gene are DFQATT and SNEGSKA (reference sequence). This CDR3 comprises 15 residues. CDR3 sequence reads: CSTAQGEGENYGYTF. CDR3 nucleotides: TGCAGCACCGCCCAGGGGGAGGGTGAAAACTATGGCTACACCTTC.

This clonotype was counted many times. V gene TRBV12-3 or TRBV12-4 combines with J gene TRBJ1-5; maybe TRBD1 (6 bases). V lost 6 bases, J lost 7 bases, and 37 bases lay in between. The CDR3 has 21 amino acids. The CDR3 DNA reads as TGTGCCAGCAGATTCGTAGCCAGGGGATTCGGCCAATCTTCAATCAACCAGCCCCAGCATTTT. This codes for CASRFVARGFGQSSINQPQHF.